This T cell receptor beta chain derives from a study of blood T cells in healthy people across ages. Overall study results and limits: Measured against age, TCR beta diversity per million T cells decreased in a roughly linear manner.

The CDR3 has 13 residues. Germline V CDR1 and CDR2: MNHNS, SASEGT. About this clonotype: Its antigen is not identified.

Caucasian individuals from Russia who were healthy and aged about 6 to 95 acted as donors. For the second PCR, which ran for about 7 to 11 cycles, a sample-barcoded 5' primer and a J-beta primer mix were used. In TCRdb, the 5' RACE reads were re-called with MiXCR into one record per CDR3 protein. The sample yields about 640,000 distinct CDR3 sequences, 58% seen once. What was sequenced was blood. This chain connects TRBV6-1 to TRBJ2-4; D call uncertain. The J call is uncertain, as TRBJ2-7 better fits the DNA end. This clonotype was sampled from a man in his sixties in good health. The CDR3 DNA is TGTGCCAGCAGTGCCAGACAAGACTACGAGCAGTACTTC. This codes for CASSARQDYEQYF.